The present entry profiles one T cell receptor beta chain with its context. Its cognate antigen is unknown. This sample stems from a study of a mutant IDH1 vaccine in newly diagnosed glioma. The overall study: First vaccine doses came 4-6 weeks after radiotherapy alone, or with temozolomide cycles.

The CDR3 runs to 16 residues. Trimming cost V 2 bases and J 0 bases, with 10 bases left between them. CDR1 SNHLY and CDR2 FYNNEI come from the germline V gene. Repertoires were generated with immunoSEQ multiplex PCR, while TCRdb's copy carries only in-frame clones and drops some. Among about 69,000 clones listed, around 90% were seen once. The time point was: week 35, safety follow-up. Vaccination used 300 ug of mutant IDH1 20-mer peptide per dose, with topical imiquimod. Eight vaccine injections were given to patients in weeks 1, 3, 5, 7, 11, 15, 19 and 23. Each of the donors came in with new WHO grade 3 or 4 astrocytomas that were IDH1-mutant and ATRX-lost.

J is TRBJ2-2 and V is TRBV2; no firm D call. The specimen comprised PBMCs, sampled from a glioma patient whose treatment included an IDH1 peptide vaccine. This clonotype was obtained from a young man with glioma. DNA for the CDR3: TGTGCCAGCAGTGAATTCAGCCGCTCGAACACCGGGGAGCTGTTTTTT. It codes for CASSEFSRSNTGELFF.